The present TCR beta chain was sequenced within a study of circulating and synovial CD4+ cells in juvenile arthritis. Study-level findings and limits: Shared-clonotype fractions with synovium likely underestimate full repertoire overlap. Bulk blood CD4 samples held at least an order of magnitude more or fewer genomes than CPL. Circulating pathogenic-like lymphocytes shared a substantially higher fraction of CDR3 sequences with synovium than bulk blood. Traditional Vbeta family usage analysis missed the pathogenic-like versus bulk difference.

Generated by immunoSEQ multiplex PCR, the TCRdb table keeps only in-frame clones and is missing some. The data contain approximately 31,000 clones, 90% to 95% of them singletons. The CDR3 is 17 residues long. CDR1 and CDR2 from the germline V gene are MGHRA and YSYEKL. The ends lost 1 base at V and 2 bases at J; junction bases unmatched: 3. This clone showed up just a few times. Antigen unknown. This TCR was sampled from a human donor with juvenile idiopathic arthritis. Sequencing input: CD4+ T cells from blood. The genes are TRBV4-1 and TRBJ2-3, with TRBD2 matching 13 bases. The CDR3: CASSQAGLAGNTDTQYF. The CDR3 DNA is TGCGCCAGCAGCCAAGCGGGACTAGCGGGGAACACAGATACGCAGTATTTT.